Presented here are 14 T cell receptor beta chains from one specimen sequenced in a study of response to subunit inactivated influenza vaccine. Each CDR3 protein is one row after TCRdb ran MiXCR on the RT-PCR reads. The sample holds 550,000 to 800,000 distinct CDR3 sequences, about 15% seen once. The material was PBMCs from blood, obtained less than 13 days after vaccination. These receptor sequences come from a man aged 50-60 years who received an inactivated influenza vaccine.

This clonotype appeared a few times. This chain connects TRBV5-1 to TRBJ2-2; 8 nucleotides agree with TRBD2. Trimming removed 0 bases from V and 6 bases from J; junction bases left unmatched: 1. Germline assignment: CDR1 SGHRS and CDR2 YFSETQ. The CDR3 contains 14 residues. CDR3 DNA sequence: TGCGCCAGCAGCTTGGTAGCGGGATCCGGGGAGCTGTTTTTT. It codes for CASSLVAGSGELFF.

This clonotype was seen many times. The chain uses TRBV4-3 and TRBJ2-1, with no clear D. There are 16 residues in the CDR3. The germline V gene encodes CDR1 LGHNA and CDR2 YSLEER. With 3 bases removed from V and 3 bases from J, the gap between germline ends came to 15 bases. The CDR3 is CASSHKANWDYNEQFF. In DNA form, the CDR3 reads TGCGCCAGCAGCCATAAGGCGAACTGGGACTACAATGAGCAGTTCTTC.

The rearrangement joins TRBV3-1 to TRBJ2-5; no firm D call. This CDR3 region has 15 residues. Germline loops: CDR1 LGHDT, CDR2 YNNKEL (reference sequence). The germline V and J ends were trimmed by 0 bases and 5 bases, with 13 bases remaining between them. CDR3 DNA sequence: TGTGCCAGCAGCCAAGAAGGGCTAGGTGTGGAGACCCAGTACTTC. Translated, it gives CASSQEGLGVETQYF.

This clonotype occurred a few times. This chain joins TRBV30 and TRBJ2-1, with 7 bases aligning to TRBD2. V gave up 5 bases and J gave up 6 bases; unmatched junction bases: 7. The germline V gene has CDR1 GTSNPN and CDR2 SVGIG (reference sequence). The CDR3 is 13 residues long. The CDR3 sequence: CAWGGVRPNEQFF. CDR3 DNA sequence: TGTGCCTGGGGGGGGGTCAGACCCAATGAGCAGTTCTTC.

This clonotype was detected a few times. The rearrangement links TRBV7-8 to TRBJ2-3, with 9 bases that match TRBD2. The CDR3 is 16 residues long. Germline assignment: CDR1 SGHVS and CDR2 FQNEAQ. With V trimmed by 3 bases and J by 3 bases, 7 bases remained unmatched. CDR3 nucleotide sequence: TGTGCCAGCAGCTTGGCGGGGGGGTTTACTACAGATACGCAGTATTTT. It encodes CASSLAGGFTTDTQYF.

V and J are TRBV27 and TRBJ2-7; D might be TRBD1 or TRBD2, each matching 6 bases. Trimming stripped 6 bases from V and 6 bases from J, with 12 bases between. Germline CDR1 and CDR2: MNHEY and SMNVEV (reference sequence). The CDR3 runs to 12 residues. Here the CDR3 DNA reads TGTGCCAGCAGCCAAGGGGGGTTCGAGCAGTACTTC. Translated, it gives CASSQGGFEQYF.

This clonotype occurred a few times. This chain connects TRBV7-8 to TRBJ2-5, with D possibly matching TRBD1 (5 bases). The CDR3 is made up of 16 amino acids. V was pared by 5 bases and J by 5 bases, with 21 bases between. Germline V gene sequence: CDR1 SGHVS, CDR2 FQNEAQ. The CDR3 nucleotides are TGTGCCAGCAGCCCTAGGGCCCTCGGGCCAGGGGAGACCCAGTACTTC. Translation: CASSPRALGPGETQYF.

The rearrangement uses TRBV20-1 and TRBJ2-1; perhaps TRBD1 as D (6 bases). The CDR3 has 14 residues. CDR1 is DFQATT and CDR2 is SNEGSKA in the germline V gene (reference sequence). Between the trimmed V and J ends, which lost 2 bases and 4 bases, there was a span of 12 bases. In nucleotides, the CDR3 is TGCAGTGCTAGATCACAGGGTTCTTACAATGAGCAGTTCTTC. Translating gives CSARSQGSYNEQFF.

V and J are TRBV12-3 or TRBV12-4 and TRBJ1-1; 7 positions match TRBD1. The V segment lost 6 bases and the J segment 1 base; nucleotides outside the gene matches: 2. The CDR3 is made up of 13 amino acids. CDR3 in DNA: TGTGCCAGCAGGGACAGGTCGAACACTGAAGCTTTCTTT. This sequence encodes CASRDRSNTEAFF.

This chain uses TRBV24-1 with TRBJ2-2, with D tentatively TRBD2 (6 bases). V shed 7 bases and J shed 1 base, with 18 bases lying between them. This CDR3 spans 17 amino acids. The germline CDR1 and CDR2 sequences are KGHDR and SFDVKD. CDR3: CATRGRYSGENTGELFF. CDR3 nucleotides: TGTGCCACCAGAGGACGGTATAGCGGAGAGAACACCGGGGAGCTGTTTTTT.

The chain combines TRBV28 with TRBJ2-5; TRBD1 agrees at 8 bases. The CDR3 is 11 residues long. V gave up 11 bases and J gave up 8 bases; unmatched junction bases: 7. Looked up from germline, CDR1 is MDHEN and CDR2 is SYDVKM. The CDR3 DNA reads TGTGCCTCGACGGACAGGGAAACCCAGTACTTC. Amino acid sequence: CASTDRETQYF. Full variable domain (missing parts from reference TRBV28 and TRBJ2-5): DVKVTQSSRYLVKRTGEKVFLECVQDMDHENMFWYRQDPGLGLRLIYFSYDVKMKEKGDIPEGYSVSREKKERFSLILESASTNQTSMYLCASTDRETQYFGPGTRLLVL.

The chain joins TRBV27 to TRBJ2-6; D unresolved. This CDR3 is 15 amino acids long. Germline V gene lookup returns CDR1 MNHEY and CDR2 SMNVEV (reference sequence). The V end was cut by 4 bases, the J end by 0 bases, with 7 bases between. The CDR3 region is CASSSQNSGANVLTF. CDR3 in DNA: TGTGCCAGCAGTTCACAGAACTCTGGGGCCAACGTCCTGACTTTC.

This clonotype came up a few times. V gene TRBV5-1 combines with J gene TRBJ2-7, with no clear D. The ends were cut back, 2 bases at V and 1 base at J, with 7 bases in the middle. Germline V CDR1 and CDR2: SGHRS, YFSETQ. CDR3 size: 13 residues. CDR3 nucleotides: TGCGCCAGCAGCTTTCGCAGGTCCTACGAGCAGTACTTC. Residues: CASSFRRSYEQYF.

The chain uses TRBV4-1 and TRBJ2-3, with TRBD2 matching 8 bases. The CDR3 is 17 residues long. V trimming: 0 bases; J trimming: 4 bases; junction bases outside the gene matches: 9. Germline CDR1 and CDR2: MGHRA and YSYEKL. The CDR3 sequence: CASSQDWGSGRPDTQYF. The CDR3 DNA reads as TGCGCCAGCAGCCAAGATTGGGGCAGCGGGAGACCAGATACGCAGTATTTT.